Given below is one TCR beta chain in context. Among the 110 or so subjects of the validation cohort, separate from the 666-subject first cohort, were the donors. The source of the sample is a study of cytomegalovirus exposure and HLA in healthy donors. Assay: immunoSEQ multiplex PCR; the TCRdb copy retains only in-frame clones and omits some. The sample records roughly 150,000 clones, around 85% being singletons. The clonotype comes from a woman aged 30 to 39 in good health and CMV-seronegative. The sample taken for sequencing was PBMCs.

In nucleotides, the CDR3 is TGCGCCAGCAGCCAAGATCCGACGACTCTCTACGAGCAGTACTTC. Translated: CASSQDPTTLYEQYF. The chain has TRBV4-3 and TRBJ2-7; D remains ambiguous. This CDR3 contains 15 residues. Trimming took off 0 bases at V and 3 bases at J, with 12 bases between the two ends. CDR1 and CDR2 (germline): LGHNA, YSLEER.